This TCR beta chain comes out of a study of blood T cell repertoires in COVID-19. Overall study: Donors in the United States, Italy and Spain gave samples during acute or convalescent COVID-19. PBMCs, B-cell-depleted T cells, or T cells provided the cDNA or gDNA that made up the material.

V gave up 1 base and J gave up 5 bases; unmatched junction bases: 12. The CDR3 has 18 residues. Germline V gene sequence: CDR1 SEHNR, CDR2 FQNEAQ (reference sequence). Sequencing used immunoSEQ multiplex PCR; TCRdb keeps in-frame clones, though not all of them. The sample holds 90,000 to 120,000 clones, over 60% seen once. The specimen sequenced was peripheral blood. The source is a man aged 65 to 79 with acute or convalescent COVID-19. V is TRBV7-9 and J is TRBJ2-5; 11 positions match TRBD2. This CDR3 reads CASSLGTLAGAHRETQYF. Here the CDR3 DNA reads TGTGCCAGCAGCTTAGGAACACTAGCGGGGGCACATCGGGAGACCCAGTACTTC. Full variable domain (remainder filled in from reference TRBV7-9 and TRBJ2-5): DTGVSQNPRHKITKRGQNVTFRCDPISEHNRLYWYRQTLGQGPEFLTYFQNEAQLEKSRLLSDRFSAERPKGSFSTLEIQRTEQGDSAMYLCASSLGTLAGAHRETQYFGPGTRLLVL.